The sequence of this T cell receptor beta chain was determined in a study of technical replicates of blood from a few donors. Assay used: immunoSEQ multiplex PCR; TCRdb lists only in-frame clones, some missing. Counted here are more than 90,000 clones, approximately 94% occurring once; the ten biggest clones make up about 0.21%. This CDR3 has 14 amino acids. With 6 bases clipped from V and 8 bases from J, the junction kept 8 bases outside the gene matches. Germline lookup yields CDR1 MNHEY and CDR2 SVGAGI. Sequenced material: T cells isolated from PBMCs. The sequence was obtained from a human donor in good health. The chain recombines TRBV6-5 with TRBJ1-4, with TRBD1 matching 8 bases. The DNA for the CDR3 is TGTGCCAGCAGCAAACAGGGGGGGTGGGAAAAACTGTTTTTT. This gives the protein CASSKQGGWEKLFF.